Listed below are T cell receptor beta chains from one sample, sequenced in a study of blood T cell repertoires in COVID-19. Profiling relied on immunoSEQ multiplex PCR, and the TCRdb table lists in-frame clones only, not all of them. The sample lists tens of thousands of clones; over 80% were seen once. Sequencing input: peripheral blood. The receptors originated from a woman older than 75 with acute or convalescent COVID-19. Each CDR3 is given with its conserved first and last residue. D genes are given only for firm matches. Only part of the rows carry a size: once, few, many, or a class if the clone is expanded.

TRBJ2-7 | . | TRBV13 | . | CASSLGQDYEQYF | TGTGCCAGCAGCTTAGGCCAGGACTACGAGCAGTACTTC
TRBJ1-2 | . | TRBV27 | . | CASSSYRLSGLGYTF | TGTGCCAGCAGTTCCTACCGCCTGTCAGGGTTAGGCTACACCTTC
TRBJ1-1 | . | TRBV5-5 | . | CASSLATEPTEAFF | TGTGCCAGCAGCTTGGCGACAGAACCCACTGAAGCTTTCTTT
TRBJ2-2 | TRBD2 | TRBV30 | . | CAWSLGTSGGAGTGELFF | TGTGCCTGGAGCCTCGGGACTAGCGGGGGGGCTGGCACCGGGGAGCTGTTTTTT
TRBJ2-1 | TRBD1 | TRBV5-4 | . | CASRRARDSFSASANEQFF | TGTGCCAGCAGACGTGCCCGGGACAGCTTCTCCGCATCCGCCAATGAGCAGTTCTTC
TRBJ2-2 | . | TRBV2 | . | CASSEIGQANTGELFF | TGTGCCAGCAGTGAAATTGGACAAGCGAACACCGGGGAGCTGTTTTTT
TRBJ1-4 | . | TRBV11-2 | . | CASSPRLATNEKLFF | TGTGCCAGCAGTCCTCGTCTTGCAACTAATGAAAAACTGTTTTTT
TRBJ1-1 | . | TRBV7-2 | . | CASSWGGEAFF | TGTGCCAGCAGCTGGGGGGGAGAAGCTTTCTTT
TRBJ1-4 | TRBD1 | TRBV19 | . | CASSPDRVREKLFF | TGTGCCAGTAGCCCGGACAGGGTACGAGAAAAACTGTTTTTT
TRBJ1-4 | . | TRBV2 | . | CASSGTGGVREKLFF | TGTGCCAGCAGCGGTACGGGGGGAGTTAGAGAAAAACTGTTTTTT
TRBJ1-1 | . | TRBV4-1 | . | CASSQGTAEAFF | TGCGCCAGCAGCCAAGGGACAGCCGAAGCTTTCTTT
TRBJ1-5 | TRBD1 | TRBV5-5 | . | CASSSGQGHNQPQHF | TGTGCCAGCAGCTCCGGACAGGGCCACAATCAGCCCCAGCATTTT
TRBJ1-5 | . | TRBV2 | once | CASISREGQPQHF | TGTGCCAGCATATCCCGGGAGGGACAGCCCCAGCATTTT
TRBJ1-1 | TRBD1 | TRBV28 | . | CASRRPGQGRTEAFF | TGTGCCAGCAGGCGACCGGGACAGGGTCGCACTGAAGCTTTCTTT
TRBJ1-5 | . | TRBV7-5 | . | CARSATGDPHTYSNQPQHF | TGTGCCAGAAGCGCGACAGGAGACCCGCATACTTATAGCAATCAGCCCCAGCATTTT
TRBJ2-6 | . | TRBV11-2 | once | CASSLVGAQGANVLTF | TGTGCCAGCAGCTTAGTAGGGGCTCAGGGGGCCAACGTCCTGACTTTC
TRBJ1-3 | . | TRBV6-1 | . | CASSELDPFSGNTIYF | TGTGCCAGCAGTGAATTAGATCCTTTCTCTGGAAACACCATATATTTT
TRBJ2-5 | TRBD2 | TRBV11-2 | . | CASSPGLAAETQYF | TGTGCCAGCAGCCCCGGACTAGCTGCAGAGACCCAGTACTTC
TRBJ2-3 | . | TRBV5-4 | . | CASARTSTDTQYF | TGTGCCAGTGCTAGGACTAGCACAGATACGCAGTATTTT
TRBJ1-4 | . | TRBV19 | . | CASKGGQGNEKLFF | TGTGCCAGCAAGGGAGGGCAGGGCAATGAAAAACTGTTTTTT
TRBJ1-2 | TRBD1 | TRBV6-5 | . | CASSYGTGGGKFGYTF | TGTGCCAGCAGTTACGGGACAGGGGGCGGCAAATTCGGCTACACCTTC
TRBJ1-6 | . | TRBV7-9 | . | CASSPGHQSRFPLHF | TGTGCCAGCAGCCCGGGACACCAGTCGAGGTTCCCCCTCCACTTT
TRBJ2-1 | TRBD2 | TRBV28 | . | CASSSNLPGLAGYNEQFF | TGTGCCAGCAGTTCAAACCTCCCGGGACTAGCTGGGTACAATGAGCAGTTCTTC
TRBJ2-7 | . | TRBV10-3 | . | CAISEPTGRSSYEQYF | TGTGCCATCAGTGAGCCGACAGGACGGAGCTCCTACGAGCAGTACTTC
TRBJ2-1 | TRBD2 | TRBV4-1 | . | CASSPLAGGSREEQFF | TGCGCCAGCAGCCCATTAGCGGGGGGCTCCCGGGAGGAGCAGTTCTTC
TRBJ2-3 | . | TRBV5-4 | . | CASSLSSTDTQYF | TGTGCCAGCAGTTTATCTAGCACAGATACGCAGTATTTT
TRBJ1-5 | . | TRBV19 | . | CASSMAPSNQPQHF | TGTGCCAGTAGTATGGCACCCAGCAATCAGCCCCAGCATTTT
TRBJ1-5 | . | TRBV6-5 | . | CASSPSEGNQPQHF | TGTGCCAGCAGCCCCAGTGAGGGCAATCAGCCCCAGCATTTT
TRBJ1-2 | . | TRBV10-3 | . | CATAGASGRLEDGYTF | TGTGCCACCGCGGGGGCATCGGGACGGCTAGAGGATGGCTACACCTTC
TRBJ2-7 | TRBD1 | TRBV12-3/TRBV12-4 | . | CASSGQGYYEQYF | TGTGCCAGCAGTGGACAGGGGTACTACGAGCAGTACTTC
TRBJ2-1 | TRBD2 | TRBV10-3 | . | CAISSMALAGDDRGQFF | TGTGCCATCAGCTCCATGGCCCTAGCGGGGGATGATAGGGGGCAGTTCTTC
TRBJ2-1 | . | TRBV7-2 | . | CASSLGGRTYNEQFF | TGTGCCAGCAGCTTAGGAGGTCGGACCTACAATGAGCAGTTCTTC
TRBJ1-4 | . | TRBV6-5 | . | CASSQGGGRLFF | TGTGCCAGCAGCCAGGGAGGGGGACGACTGTTTTTT
TRBJ2-3 | . | TRBV21-1 | . | CASSTLTSGTTDTQYF | TGTGCCAGCAGCACCCTGACTAGCGGGACCACAGATACGCAGTATTTT
TRBJ2-7 | TRBD1 | TRBV19 | few | CASSDTGAGEEQYF | TGTGCCAGTAGTGACACAGGGGCCGGAGAGGAGCAGTACTTC
TRBJ1-1 | . | TRBV11-2 | . | CASSLTDSPEAFF | TGTGCCAGCAGCTTAACGGACAGCCCTGAAGCTTTCTTT
TRBJ2-1 | . | TRBV14 | few | CASSQDRTSQSFYEQFF | TGTGCCAGCAGCCAAGATCGTACTAGCCAATCCTTTTATGAGCAGTTCTTC
TRBJ1-1 | TRBD1 | TRBV19 | few | CASQDRAEAFF | TGTGCCAGCCAAGACAGGGCTGAAGCTTTCTTT
TRBJ1-1 | TRBD1 | TRBV6-2/TRBV6-3 | . | CASSPAGQLPMNTEAFF | TGTGCCAGCAGCCCTGCGGGACAGCTACCTATGAACACTGAAGCTTTCTTT
TRBJ2-3 | . | TRBV28 | . | CASNLAQLSTDTQYF | TGTGCCAGCAATTTAGCACAGCTGAGCACAGATACGCAGTATTTT
TRBJ2-3 | . | TRBV5-1 | . | CASSLEAGANTDTQYF | TGCGCCAGCAGCTTGGAGGCAGGGGCAAACACAGATACGCAGTATTTT
TRBJ2-5 | . | TRBV21-1 | . | CASSKGAITGQETQYF | TGTGCCAGCAGCAAAGGGGCCATTACGGGACAAGAGACCCAGTACTTC
TRBJ2-7 | . | TRBV7-2 | once | CASSFQGKGYEQYF | TGTGCCAGCAGCTTCCAGGGAAAGGGCTACGAGCAGTACTTC
TRBJ2-3 | TRBD2 | TRBV5-1 | . | CASSFKRGGSTDTQYF | TGCGCCAGCAGCTTCAAGCGGGGGGGTAGCACAGATACGCAGTATTTT
TRBJ2-7 | TRBD1 | TRBV27 | few | CASSTGTVNYEQYF | TGTGCCAGCAGTACCGGGACAGTGAACTACGAGCAGTACTTC
TRBJ1-3 | . | TRBV3-1/TRBV3-2 | . | CASSQEAGPGGNTIYF | TGTGCCAGCAGCCAAGAAGCGGGGCCTGGGGGAAACACCATATATTTT
TRBJ2-5 | . | TRBV3-1/TRBV3-2 | few | CASSATPQETQYF | TGTGCCAGCAGTGCTACCCCCCAAGAGACCCAGTACTTC
TRBJ2-1 | . | TRBV6-1 | . | CASSERQNNEQFF | TGTGCCAGCAGTGAAAGACAGAACAATGAGCAGTTCTTC